Each of the 31 T cell receptor beta chains below was sequenced from the same sample in a study of T cell responses to AZD1222 COVID-19 vaccine. The protocol was immunoSEQ multiplex PCR, while the TCRdb copy is restricted to in-frame clones and leaves out a portion. The sample includes 90,000 to 150,000 clones, about 90% of them seen just once. The sample was peripheral blood, taken 28 days after the second AZD1222 dose. Receptor source: an adult who received the AZD1222 COVID-19 vaccine.

The V gene is TRBV20-1, the J gene TRBJ2-3; a weak D match, TRBD2 (6 bases). The CDR3 totals 11 residues. CDR1 DFQATT and CDR2 SNEGSKA come from the germline V gene (reference sequence). V gave up 3 bases and J gave up 7 bases, with 8 bases separating them. The DNA for the CDR3 is TGCAGTGCTAGGGGGGACTATACGCAGTATTTT. It encodes CSARGDYTQYF.

V and J are TRBV7-2 and TRBJ1-3; TRBD1 matches at 10 bases. J gave up 4 bases and V 5 bases, and 5 bases lay outside the gene matches. The germline V gene encodes CDR1 SGHTA and CDR2 FQGNSA. CDR3 length equals 15 residues. The CDR3 DNA reads as TGTGCCAGCAGCGTGGACAGGGGGAGCGGAAACACCATATATTTT. The encoded protein is CASSVDRGSGNTIYF. Full variable domain (outside the CDR3, taken from reference TRBV7-2 and TRBJ1-3): GAGVSQSPSNKVTEKGKDVELRCDPISGHTALYWYRQSLGQGLEFLIYFQGNSAPDKSGLPSDRFSAERTGGSVSTLTIQRTQQEDSAVYLCASSVDRGSGNTIYFGEGSWLTVV.

This clone was detected only a few times. The chain couples TRBV28 to TRBJ1-6; D perhaps matches TRBD1 (6 bases). V lost 4 bases to trimming and J lost 0 bases, with 10 bases between them. The length of the CDR3 is 16 residues. Germline CDR1 reads MDHEN; CDR2 reads SYDVKM. CDR3 bases: TGTGCCAGCAGTTCACAGGGTAGCTCCTATAATTCACCCCTCCACTTT. It is translated as CASSSQGSSYNSPLHF.

The chain carries TRBV3-1 (or the pseudogene TRBV3-2) and TRBJ1-2; D gene ambiguous. V dropped 2 bases and J dropped 7 bases, with 5 bases sitting between them. The CDR3 contains 11 residues. CDR1 and CDR2 from the germline V gene are LGHDT and YNNKEL (reference sequence). CDR3 coding DNA: TGTGCCAGCAGCCAATCGGCTGGCTACACCTTC. It specifies CASSQSAGYTF.

This sequence joins TRBV6-2 or TRBV6-3 and TRBJ1-6; weak D call: TRBD1 (6 bases). This CDR3 has 15 amino acids. CDR1 and CDR2 from the germline V gene are MNHEY and SVGEGT. Trimming took off 2 bases at V and 16 bases at J, with 21 bases between the two ends. The CDR3: CASSYAMWGASLLHF. Here the CDR3 DNA reads TGTGCCAGCAGTTACGCTATGTGGGGGGCGTCCCTACTCCACTTT.

The chain recombines TRBV5-1 with TRBJ2-7; 7 bases are shared with TRBD1. This CDR3 has 14 residues. CDR1 is SGHRS, CDR2 YFSETQ, per germline. With 3 bases clipped from V and 6 bases from J, the junction kept 9 bases outside the gene matches. Here the CDR3 DNA reads TGCGCCAGCAGCTCGCAGGGGGACACTATCGAGCAGTACTTC. Its translation is CASSSQGDTIEQYF.

Here the CDR3 DNA reads TGTGCCACCAGCCTAGACAGGGGTGGAAACACCATATATTTT. This codes for CATSLDRGGNTIYF. The V call is TRBV15, the J call TRBJ1-3, with 8 bases fitting TRBD1. Trimming cost V 5 bases and J 3 bases; bases outside gene matches: 3. Germline CDR1 and CDR2: LNHNV and YYDKDF (reference sequence). There are 14 residues in the CDR3.

This clone was observed a single time. The chain is built from TRBV11-3 and TRBJ2-7; D ambiguous. Germline V gives CDR1 SGHNT, CDR2 YENEEA. Trimming pared 8 bases from V and 2 bases from J, leaving 16 bases between. This CDR3 has 14 amino acids. The CDR3 bases are TGTGCCAGCCAGCTTACGGGTGGAGCCTACGAGCAGTACTTC. This encodes CASQLTGGAYEQYF.

The rearrangement joins TRBV27 to TRBJ1-6; D is perhaps TRBD1 (5 bases). The CDR3 spans 16 residues. Germline-derived CDR1 and CDR2 are MNHEY and SMNVEV (reference sequence). Trimming stripped 3 bases from V and 2 bases from J, with 11 bases between. CDR3 coding DNA: TGTGCCAGCAGTTTCGGGGGGAGGACCTATAATTCACCCCTCCACTTT. As protein: CASSFGGRTYNSPLHF.

The chain carries TRBV28 and TRBJ2-7; the D gene is possibly TRBD2 (5 bases). CDR1 is MDHEN, CDR2 SYDVKM, per germline. The CDR3 loop spans 13 amino acids. Trimming stripped 6 bases from V and 2 bases from J, with 11 bases between. CDR3 sequence (DNA): TGTGCCAGCAGGACGCCGGGGACCTACGAGCAGTACTTC. Translation gives CASRTPGTYEQYF.

The V and J genes are TRBV7-2 and TRBJ2-3; 9 bases are shared with TRBD2. CDR1 and CDR2 from the germline V gene are SGHTA and FQGNSA. The length of the CDR3 is 15 residues. Trimming removed 3 bases from V and 1 base from J; junction bases left unmatched: 2. CDR3 loop: CASSFPSGGTDTQYF. The DNA for the CDR3 is TGTGCCAGCAGCTTCCCTAGCGGGGGCACAGATACGCAGTATTTT.

The chain employs TRBV18 and TRBJ2-3, with D tentatively TRBD2 (6 bases). The CDR3 covers 15 residues. V lost 3 bases, J lost 5 bases, and 15 bases lay in between. From germline, CDR1 is KGHSH and CDR2 LQKENI. Written as DNA, the CDR3 is TGTGCCAGCTCACCTGTCCGGGACTTAAGAGATACGCAGTATTTT. Its protein is CASSPVRDLRDTQYF.

V gene TRBV6-2 or TRBV6-3 combines with J gene TRBJ1-5, with D hard to call. CDR3 length: 14 amino acids. The germline V gene has CDR1 MNHEY and CDR2 SVGEGT. The V gene lost 2 bases and the J gene lost 4 bases, with 9 bases spanning the gap. CDR3 protein: CASSYGPPNQPQHF. In DNA form, the CDR3 reads TGTGCCAGCAGTTACGGCCCTCCTAATCAGCCCCAGCATTTT.

The chain has TRBV23-1 and TRBJ1-1, with TRBD1 matching 9 bases. TRBV23-1 is known as an ORF, though its function is uncertain. V lost 3 bases, J lost 0 bases, and 2 bases stayed unmatched. CDR3 length: 15 amino acids. The CDR3 protein is CASSQGTGLNTEAFF. Here the CDR3 DNA reads TGCGCCAGCAGTCAGGGGACAGGGTTGAACACTGAAGCTTTCTTT.

The chain links TRBV4-3 to TRBJ2-1; tentative D call: TRBD2 (6 bases). The germline V and J ends were trimmed by 0 bases and 5 bases, with 14 bases remaining between them. Germline V lookup: CDR1 LGHNA, CDR2 YSLEER. The length of the CDR3 is 16 residues. CDR3 residues: CASSQDGAGQDNEQFF. CDR3 bases: TGCGCCAGCAGCCAAGATGGCGCGGGGCAGGACAATGAGCAGTTCTTC.

The chain uses TRBV11-2 and TRBJ1-5, with D maybe TRBD1 (6 bases). This CDR3 has 14 amino acids. Trimming removed 5 bases from V and 5 bases from J, with 13 bases in between. Germline CDR1 and CDR2: SGHAT and FQNNGV. This chain's CDR3 is CASSETGRYQPQHF. CDR3 nucleotide sequence: TGTGCCAGCAGCGAAACAGGGAGGTATCAGCCCCAGCATTTT.

The CDR3 sequence: CASSQPLGRGSGNTIYF. CDR3 nucleotides: TGTGCCAGCAGCCAACCGTTAGGGAGAGGGTCTGGAAACACCATATATTTT. The chain couples TRBV4-2 to TRBJ1-3; D remains ambiguous. Germline V gene lookup returns CDR1 LGHNA and CDR2 YNFKEQ. V was clipped by 2 bases and J by 1 base, with 15 bases between them. This CDR3 has 17 amino acids.

CDR3 sequence reads: CASSRHRNNSPLHF. The CDR3 DNA is TGTGCCAGCAGCCGCCACAGGAATAATTCACCCCTCCACTTT. The chain has TRBV28 and TRBJ1-6, with D possibly being TRBD1 (5 bases). The V gene lost 6 bases and the J gene lost 5 bases, with 11 bases spanning the gap. CDR3 length: 14 residues. Germline values: CDR1 MDHEN, CDR2 SYDVKM.

V and J are TRBV5-6 and TRBJ1-3; unclear D gene. The CDR3 spans 16 residues. Trimming stripped 4 bases from V and 0 bases from J, with 14 bases between. Germline CDR1 reads SGHDT; CDR2 reads YYEEEE. The CDR3 is CASSLRPRHSGNTIYF. In DNA form, the CDR3 reads TGTGCCAGCAGCCTGAGACCGAGGCACTCTGGAAACACCATATATTTT.

This clone was observed a handful of times. The chain links TRBV10-3 to TRBJ2-1; D assignment may be TRBD1 or TRBD2 (5 bases each). In germline, CDR1 is ENHRY, CDR2 SYGVKD. Trimming took off 2 bases at V and 9 bases at J, with 8 bases between the two ends. CDR3 length equals 12 residues. DNA for the CDR3: TGTGCCATCAGTGAGAAGGGGACTGAGCAGTTCTTC. This encodes CAISEKGTEQFF.

J is TRBJ2-5 and V is TRBV29-1, with 8 bases matching TRBD1. J was trimmed by 0 bases and V by 7 bases; bases with no gene match: 4. The CDR3 runs 13 residues. Germline assignment: CDR1 SQVTM and CDR2 ANQGSEA. CDR3 sequence reads: CSAVGQDQETQYF. CDR3 bases: TGCAGCGCTGTGGGACAGGACCAAGAGACCCAGTACTTC. The entire variable domain, with the rest obtained from reference TRBV29-1 and TRBJ2-5, is as follows: SAVISQKPSRDICQRGTSLTIQCQVDSQVTMMFWYRQQPGQSLTLIATANQGSEATYESGFVIDKFPISRPNLTFSTLTVSNMSPEDSSIYLCSAVGQDQETQYFGPGTRLLVL.

The genes are TRBV9 and TRBJ2-2; D is perhaps TRBD2 (6 bases). The V gene lost 4 bases and the J gene lost 1 base, with 14 bases spanning the gap. The length of the CDR3 is 16 residues. Germline assignment: CDR1 SGDLS and CDR2 YYNGEE. CDR3 bases: TGTGCCAGCAGCTCCAGCCGGCGGGGGAACACCGGGGAGCTGTTTTTT. This translates into CASSSSRRGNTGELFF.

This sequence joins TRBV6-2 or TRBV6-3 and TRBJ2-7; 8 bases fit TRBD2. V shed 5 bases and J 3 bases; nucleotides not matched to a gene: 12. The CDR3 runs 16 residues. The germline V gene encodes CDR1 MNHEY and CDR2 SVGEGT. The CDR3 region is CASSTPQAGAFYEQYF. The CDR3 DNA is TGTGCCAGCAGTACTCCCCAAGCGGGGGCCTTCTACGAGCAGTACTTC.

This clone occurred once. This chain links TRBV19 with TRBJ2-7; 8 bases line up with TRBD1. J lost 6 bases, V lost 6 bases, and 10 bases had no gene match. Germline lookup yields CDR1 LNHDA and CDR2 SQIVND (reference sequence). The CDR3 is 14 amino acids. CDR3 region: CASSGLSGGGEQYF. For the CDR3, the DNA is TGTGCCAGTAGCGGCCTTTCAGGGGGCGGCGAGCAGTACTTC.

In its sample, this clone was seen once. The chain employs TRBV12-3 or TRBV12-4 and TRBJ2-1; D may be TRBD1 (6 bases). Trimming cost V 4 bases and J 15 bases, with 13 bases left between them. The CDR3 loop spans 11 amino acids. The CDR3 reads CASSSTGLWFF. The CDR3 coding sequence is TGTGCCAGCAGTTCAACAGGGTTGTGGTTCTTC.

This chain connects TRBV14 to TRBJ2-7; perhaps TRBD1 as D (5 bases). Trimming cost V 2 bases and J 6 bases, with 14 bases left between them. Germline CDR1 reads SGHDN; CDR2 reads FVKESK. The CDR3 has 14 amino acids. The CDR3 reads CASSQLQGIGEQYF. CDR3 bases: TGTGCCAGCAGCCAACTTCAGGGTATAGGCGAGCAGTACTTC.

Written as DNA, the CDR3 is TGTGCCAGCAGCTTTTCAGGGAGTCGCACTGAAGCTTTCTTT. Translation gives CASSFSGSRTEAFF. This rearrangement joins TRBV5-8 to TRBJ1-1; possibly TRBD1 for D (5 bases). The CDR3 is made up of 14 amino acids. Between the trimmed V and J ends, which lost 2 bases and 4 bases, there was a span of 12 bases. CDR1 is SGHTS and CDR2 is YDEGEE in the germline V gene. The whole variable domain, remainder taken from reference TRBV5-8 and TRBJ1-1, is EAGVTQSPTHLIKTRGQQATLRCSPISGHTSVYWYQQALGLGLQFLLWYDEGEERNRGNFPPRFSGRQFPNYSSELNVNALELEDSALYLCASSFSGSRTEAFFGQGTRLTVV.

The V and J genes are TRBV28 and TRBJ2-1, with unresolved D. Trimming left V 3 bases short and J 1 base short, with 7 bases between. This CDR3 has 14 amino acids. The germline CDR1 and CDR2 sequences are MDHEN and SYDVKM. As DNA, the CDR3 is TGTGCCAGCAGTTTTTTAGTTTCCTACAATGAGCAGTTCTTC. It specifies CASSFLVSYNEQFF.

V and J are TRBV18 and TRBJ2-7; 11 nucleotides match TRBD2. CDR1 KGHSH and CDR2 LQKENI come from the germline V gene. V dropped 4 bases and J dropped 6; count of bases not matched to a gene: 8. CDR3 length: 15 amino acids. For the CDR3, the DNA is TGTGCCAGCTCACAGATTGGGACTAGCGGCCCCGAGCAGTACTTC. Protein: CASSQIGTSGPEQYF.

The rearrangement uses TRBV15 and TRBJ1-5; no definite D call. The CDR3 length is 14 residues. CDR1 is LNHNV, CDR2 YYDKDF, per germline (reference sequence). Trimming took 3 bases from V and 0 from J, leaving 6 bases between them. The CDR3 loop reads CATSSVNSNQPQHF. CDR3 DNA sequence: TGTGCCACCAGCAGCGTCAATAGCAATCAGCCCCAGCATTTT.

The sample holds a few counts of this clone. The gene calls are TRBV18 and TRBJ1-2, with D tentatively TRBD1 (6 bases). The CDR3 is 12 residues long. Germline-derived CDR1 and CDR2 are KGHSH and LQKENI. Trimming shortened V by 2 bases and J by 13 bases, and 14 bases separated the two germline ends. CDR3 loop: CASSPVAGEVTF. DNA for the CDR3: TGTGCCAGCTCACCAGTGGCAGGGGAGGTCACCTTC.